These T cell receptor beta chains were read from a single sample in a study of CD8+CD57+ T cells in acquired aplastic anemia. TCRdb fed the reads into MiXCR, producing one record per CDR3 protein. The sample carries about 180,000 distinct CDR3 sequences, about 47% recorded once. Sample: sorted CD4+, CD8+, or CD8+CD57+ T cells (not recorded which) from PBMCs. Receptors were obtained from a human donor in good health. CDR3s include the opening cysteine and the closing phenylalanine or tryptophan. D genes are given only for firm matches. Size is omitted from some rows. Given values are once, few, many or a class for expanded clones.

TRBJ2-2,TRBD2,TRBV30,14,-,TGTGCCCGGACCTGGGGAGGGACTACCGGGGAGCTGTTTTTT,CARTWGGTTGELFF
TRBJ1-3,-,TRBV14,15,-,TGTGCCAGCAGCCAAGGGCATAGCTCTGGAAACACCATATATTTT,CASSQGHSSGNTIYF
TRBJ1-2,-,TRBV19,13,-,TGTGCCAGTAGTGAGGGGACTAACTATGGCTACACCTTC,CASSEGTNYGYTF
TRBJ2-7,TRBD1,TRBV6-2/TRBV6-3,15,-,TGTGCCAGCAGTTACCAGGGGGCAGTTGTCTACGAGCAGTACTTC,CASSYQGAVVYEQYF
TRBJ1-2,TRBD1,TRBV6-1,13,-,TGTGCCAGCAGACCTTATGGACAGGGGAAAGCCACCTTC,CASRPYGQGKATF
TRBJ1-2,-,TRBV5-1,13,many,TGCGCCAGCAGCTCACAATCTTACTATGGCTACACCTTC,CASSSQSYYGYTF
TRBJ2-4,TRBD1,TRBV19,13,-,TGTGCCAGTAGTCAAGACAGGGGAAACATTCAGTACTTC,CASSQDRGNIQYF
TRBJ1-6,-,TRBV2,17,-,TGTGCCAGCAGTGAAGCGGATGAGAGCTCCTATAATTCACCCCTCCACTTT,CASSEADESSYNSPLHF
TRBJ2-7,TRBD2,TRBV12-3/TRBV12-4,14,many,TGTGCCAGCAGTGGCCAGCGGGAGGGTTACGAGCAGTACTTC,CASSGQREGYEQYF
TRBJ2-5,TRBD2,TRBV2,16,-,TGTGCCAGCAGTGTACGTCTAGCGGCTAACGGTGAGACCCAGTACTTC,CASSVRLAANGETQYF
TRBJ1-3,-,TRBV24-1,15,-,TGTGCCACCAGTGAGGTCCAGGCGTCTGGAAACACCATATATTTT,CATSEVQASGNTIYF
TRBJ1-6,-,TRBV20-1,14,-,TGCAGTGCTAGTAGAGGGGACCTTGGTTCACCCCTCCACTTT,CSASRGDLGSPLHF
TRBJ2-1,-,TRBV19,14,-,TGTGCCAGTATCGAGCGGAGCTCCTACAATGAGCAGTTCTTC,CASIERSSYNEQFF
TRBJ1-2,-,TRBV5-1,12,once,TGCGCCAGCAGCTTGGAGGCAGGTGGCTACACCTTC,CASSLEAGGYTF
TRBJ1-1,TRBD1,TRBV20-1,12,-,TGCAGTGGACAGGGAGAGGATGGTGAAGCTTTCTTT,CSGQGEDGEAFF
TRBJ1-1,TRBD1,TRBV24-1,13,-,TGTGCCACGAAAGACAGGGGGAACACTGAAGCTTTCTTT,CATKDRGNTEAFF
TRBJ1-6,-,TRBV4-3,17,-,TGCGCCAGCAGCCAAGAAAGGGGAGTTTCCTATAATTCACCCCTCCACTTT,CASSQERGVSYNSPLHF
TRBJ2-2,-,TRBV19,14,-,TGTGCCAGTAGATCGGTGGGCGTCACCGGGGAGCTGTTTTTT,CASRSVGVTGELFF
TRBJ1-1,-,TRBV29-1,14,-,TGCAGCGCACCGGGGCACCACGGGAACACTGAAGCTTTCTTT,CSAPGHHGNTEAFF
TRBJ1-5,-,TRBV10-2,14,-,TGCGCCAGCAGGGGGGCAGGCAGCAATCAGCCCCAGCATTTT,CASRGAGSNQPQHF
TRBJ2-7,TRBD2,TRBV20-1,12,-,TGCAGTGCTAGAGAGGGAGGGAAAGAGCAGTACTTC,CSAREGGKEQYF
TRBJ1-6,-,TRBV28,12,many,TGTGCCAGCAGTACCGTGGGTTCACCCCTCCACTTT,CASSTVGSPLHF
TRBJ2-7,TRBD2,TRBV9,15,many,TGTGCCAGCAGCGCGGGACTAGCGGTTTCCTACGAGCAGTACTTC,CASSAGLAVSYEQYF
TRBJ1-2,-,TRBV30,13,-,TGTGCCTGGAGTGGACAGGTCGTTTATGGCTACACCTTC,CAWSGQVVYGYTF
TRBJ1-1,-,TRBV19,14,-,TGTGCCAGCAAACCCAGGGGCCTGAACACTGAAGCTTTCTTT,CASKPRGLNTEAFF
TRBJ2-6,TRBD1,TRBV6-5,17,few,TGTGCCAGCAGTTACAGGACAGGGGGCGCTGGGGCCAACGTCCTGACTTTC,CASSYRTGGAGANVLTF
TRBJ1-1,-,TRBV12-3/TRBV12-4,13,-,TGTGCCTCATCGAGATTAATGAACACTGAAGCTTTCTTT,CASSRLMNTEAFF
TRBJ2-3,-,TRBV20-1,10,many,TGCAATGCTAGGATAGATACGCAGTATTTT,CNARIDTQYF
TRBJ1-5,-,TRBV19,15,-,TGTGCCAGTACCTCCGGGGCCCGGGGCAATCAGCCCCAGCATTTT,CASTSGARGNQPQHF
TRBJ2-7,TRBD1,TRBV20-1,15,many,TGCAGTGCTAGAGACCCGGGGACAGGGCCCTACGAGCAGTACTTC,CSARDPGTGPYEQYF
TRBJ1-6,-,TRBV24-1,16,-,TGTGCCACCAGTGATTCCTGGCAGGGTAGTAATTCACCCCTCCACTTT,CATSDSWQGSNSPLHF
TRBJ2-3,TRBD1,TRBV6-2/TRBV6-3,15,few,TGTGCCAGCAAAAATCCGGGACAGGGGGCAGATACGCAGTATTTT,CASKNPGQGADTQYF
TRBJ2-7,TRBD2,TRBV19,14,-,TGTGCCAGTAGCAGCGGACTAGCGTCCTACGAGCAGTACTTC,CASSSGLASYEQYF
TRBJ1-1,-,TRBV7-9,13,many,TGTGCCAGCAGCTCCGAGGGGTACAGGGAAGCTTTCTTT,CASSSEGYREAFF
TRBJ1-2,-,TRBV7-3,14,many,TGTGCCAGCAGCCCCACACGGGAGAGAGGTGGCTACACCTTC,CASSPTRERGGYTF
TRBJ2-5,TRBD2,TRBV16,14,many,TGTGCCAGCAGCCAATCGGGACTACGGGAGACCCAGTACTTC,CASSQSGLRETQYF
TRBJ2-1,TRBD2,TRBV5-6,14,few,TGTGCCAGCAGGCGGCGCCTAGCGGGCTATGAGCAGTTCTTC,CASRRRLAGYEQFF
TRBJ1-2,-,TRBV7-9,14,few,TGTGCCAGCAGCTTAGAGTTCAGTCTCTATGGCTACACCTTC,CASSLEFSLYGYTF
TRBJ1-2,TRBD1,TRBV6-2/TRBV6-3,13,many,TGTGCCAGTAGTACGGGACAGGGTCTGCGCTACACCTTC,CASSTGQGLRYTF
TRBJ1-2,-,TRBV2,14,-,TGTGCCAGCAGTGCATCAGAGTCTAACTATGGCTACACCTTC,CASSASESNYGYTF
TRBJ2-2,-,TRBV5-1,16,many,TGCGCCAGCAGCTTGTCGGCGGCCACGAACACCGGGGAGCTGTTTTTT,CASSLSAATNTGELFF
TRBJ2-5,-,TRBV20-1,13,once,TGCAGTGCGAAGGAGGACTACCAAGAGACCCAGTACTTC,CSAKEDYQETQYF
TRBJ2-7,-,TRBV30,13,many,TGTGCCTGGAGTGCATCACGAGCCTACGAGCAGTACTTC,CAWSASRAYEQYF
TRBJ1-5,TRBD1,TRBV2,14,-,TGTGCCAGCAGTGAAATGGGGACAGTTTCCTACGAGCATTTT,CASSEMGTVSYEHF
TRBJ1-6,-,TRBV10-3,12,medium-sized,TGTGCCATCAGCCGCAGTGATTCACCCCTCCACTTT,CAISRSDSPLHF
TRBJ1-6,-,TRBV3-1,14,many,TGTGCCAGCAGCCGCGTCAGGGACTCTTCACCCCTCCACTTT,CASSRVRDSSPLHF
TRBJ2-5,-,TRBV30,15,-,TGTGCCTGGAGTGCTGGGCCTAGTCTAAAAGAGACCCAGTACTTC,CAWSAGPSLKETQYF
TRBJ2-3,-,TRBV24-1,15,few,TGTGCCACCAGTAGTACAGGAACAAGCACAGATACGCAGTATTTT,CATSSTGTSTDTQYF
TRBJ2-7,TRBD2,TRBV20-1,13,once,TGCAGTGTTACCATAGGGACTAGCTACGAGCAGTACTTC,CSVTIGTSYEQYF
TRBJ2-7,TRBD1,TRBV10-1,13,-,TGCGCCAGCAGTATCGACAGGGGATCCGAGCAGTACTTC,CASSIDRGSEQYF
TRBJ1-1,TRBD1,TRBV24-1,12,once,TGTGCCACCAGCAGGACAGGGGAGGTGGCTTTCTTT,CATSRTGEVAFF
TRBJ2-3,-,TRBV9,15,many,TGTGCCAGCAGCGTAGACGGAGCAAGCACAGATACGCAGTATTTT,CASSVDGASTDTQYF
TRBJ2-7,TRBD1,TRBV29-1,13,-,TGCAGCGTTACCGGGACAGGGAACTACGAGCAGTACTTC,CSVTGTGNYEQYF
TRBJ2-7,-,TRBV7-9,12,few,TGTGCCAGCAGCTTGTCACCATACTGGCTGTACTTC,CASSLSPYWLYF
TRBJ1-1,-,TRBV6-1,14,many,TGTGCCAGCAGTGAAAGGTGGGGAGGCACTGAAGCTTTCTTT,CASSERWGGTEAFF
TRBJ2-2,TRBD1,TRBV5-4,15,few,TGTGCCAGCAGTTTCTGGACAGGAAGATCCGGGGAGCTGTTTTTT,CASSFWTGRSGELFF
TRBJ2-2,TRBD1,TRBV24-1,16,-,TGTGCCACCAGTGACCCGGGGACAGGGGGAACCGGGGAGCTGTTTTTT,CATSDPGTGGTGELFF
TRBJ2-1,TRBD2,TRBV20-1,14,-,TGCAGTGCTAAATTAGCGGGGAGGACGGGTGAGCAGTTCTTC,CSAKLAGRTGEQFF
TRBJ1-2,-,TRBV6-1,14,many,TGTGCCAGCAGCCAAATGGGCACCAACTATGGCTACACCTTC,CASSQMGTNYGYTF
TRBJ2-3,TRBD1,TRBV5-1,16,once,TGCGCCAGCAGCGGCGTGACAGGGGAGCGCACAGATACGCAGTATTTT,CASSGVTGERTDTQYF